What follows are 8 T cell receptor beta chains derived from one specimen sequenced in a study of blood T cell repertoires in COVID-19. Generated by immunoSEQ multiplex PCR, the TCRdb table keeps only in-frame clones and is missing some. The table records 130,000 or so clones, around 84% of them present only once. The specimen was peripheral blood. Receptors originate from a woman in her fifties or sixties with acute or convalescent COVID-19.

In this sample, this clone turned up many times. This chain links TRBV20-1 with TRBJ1-3; no clear D gene. Trimming cost V 3 bases and J 0 bases, with 9 bases left between them. The CDR3 is made up of 14 amino acids. CDR1 DFQATT and CDR2 SNEGSKA come from the germline V gene (reference sequence). The CDR3 region is CSASREVSGNTIYF. DNA for the CDR3: TGCAGTGCTAGTCGGGAGGTCTCTGGAAACACCATATATTTT.

The V and J genes are TRBV6-5 and TRBJ2-6, with D tentatively TRBD1 (6 bases). There are 15 residues in the CDR3. Germline CDR1 MNHEY, CDR2 SVGAGI. Deletions cut 8 bases from V and 2 bases from J, with 13 bases between. The CDR3 DNA follows: TGTGCCAGCCGCTACAGGGTAACTGGGGCCAACGTCCTGACTTTC. It specifies CASRYRVTGANVLTF.

The chain is built from TRBV30 and TRBJ1-4; TRBD1 matches at 8 bases. Germline V CDR1 and CDR2: GTSNPN, SVGIG (reference sequence). The CDR3 runs 15 residues. J gave up 5 bases and V 1 base, and 6 bases lay outside the gene matches. The CDR3 DNA is TGTGCCTGGAGTGGAGAACAGGGGGGCAATGAAAAACTGTTTTTT. This encodes CAWSGEQGGNEKLFF. Together with reference TRBV30 and TRBJ1-4, the CDR3 gives the full variable domain: SQTIHQWPATLVQPVGSPLSLECTVEGTSNPNLYWYRQAAGRGLQLLFYSVGIGQISSEVPQNLSASRPQDRQFILSSKKLLLSDSGFYLCAWSGEQGGNEKLFFGSGTQLSVL.

The genes are TRBV4-2 and TRBJ1-1; 12 bases match TRBD1. CDR1 LGHNA and CDR2 YNFKEQ come from the germline V gene. V shed 3 bases and J 5 bases; nucleotides not matched to a gene: 7. This CDR3 has 16 amino acids. The CDR3 region has the DNA TGTGCCAGCAGCCACGGGACAGGGGGCCGGGGGACTGAAGCTTTCTTT. Protein sequence: CASSHGTGGRGTEAFF.

The DNA for the CDR3 is TGTGCCAGCAGCCGTGACAGGGTGGGCCCAGATACGCAGTATTTT. This translates into CASSRDRVGPDTQYF. The gene calls are TRBV11-2 and TRBJ2-3; 7 nucleotides agree with TRBD1. Germline lookup yields CDR1 SGHAT and CDR2 FQNNGV. The CDR3 extends over 15 amino acids. The trim removed 5 bases at V and 4 bases at J, leaving 9 bases unmatched.

This chain uses TRBV5-1 with TRBJ2-3; tentative D call: TRBD2 (6 bases). Germline CDR1 is SGHRS and CDR2 is YFSETQ. This CDR3 is built from 14 residues. V shed 7 bases and J shed 0 bases, with 12 bases lying between them. For the CDR3, the DNA is TGCGCCAGCCGAGTCGGGGGTAGCACAGATACGCAGTATTTT. This encodes CASRVGGSTDTQYF. Full variable domain (rest looked up from reference TRBV5-1 and TRBJ2-3): KAGVTQTPRYLIKTRGQQVTLSCSPISGHRSVSWYQQTPGQGLQFLFEYFSETQRNKGNFPGRFSGRQFSNSRSEMNVSTLELGDSALYLCASRVGGSTDTQYFGPGTRLTVL.

The chain has TRBV3-1 (or the pseudogene TRBV3-2) and TRBJ1-4; 9 bases fit TRBD1. The germline V gene encodes CDR1 LGHDT and CDR2 YNNKEL (reference sequence). The trim removed 6 bases at V and 7 bases at J, leaving 9 bases unmatched. The CDR3 is 15 residues long. This CDR3 is CASSNSGTGSEKLFF. CDR3 sequence (DNA): TGTGCCAGCAGTAACTCCGGGACAGGGAGTGAAAAACTGTTTTTT.

This chain joins TRBV13 and TRBJ2-5; a weak D match, TRBD1 (5 bases). Per the germline V gene, CDR1 is PRHDT and CDR2 is FYEKMQ (reference sequence). The CDR3 is 11 amino acids. Trimming removed 6 bases from V and 5 bases from J, with 7 bases in between. The CDR3 region is CASSAGETQYF. Here the CDR3 DNA reads TGTGCCAGCAGTGCAGGGGAGACCCAGTACTTC. The full variable domain, completed using reference TRBV13 and TRBJ2-5, is AAGVIQSPRHLIKEKRETATLKCYPIPRHDTVYWYQQGPGQDPQFLISFYEKMQSDKGSIPDRFSAQQFSDYHSELNMSSLELGDSALYFCASSAGETQYFGPGTRLLVL.